This paragraph reports one T cell receptor beta chain. Its specificity is unknown. The data were taken from a study of cytomegalovirus exposure and HLA in healthy donors. Study as a whole: The roughly 670 first-cohort repertoires shared a platform with the approximately 110 validation repertoires, as reported in a later analysis. Whole-study findings and limits: The study flagged some 170 TCR beta chains as cytomegalovirus-associated.

Germline V CDR1 and CDR2: SNHLY, FYNNEI. The CDR3 contains 14 residues. The ends were cut back, 2 bases at V and 5 bases at J, with 12 bases in the middle. Clones were read by immunoSEQ multiplex PCR, and TCRdb kept only the in-frame ones, dropping some. The data show 110,000 to 150,000 clones, about 94% seen once. The J gene is TRBJ2-5, the V gene TRBV2; possibly TRBD1 for D (5 bases). This clonotype was obtained from a man in his late teens or twenties in good health and CMV-seropositive. Sequenced: PBMCs. CDR3 in amino acids: CASSEIAGWETQYF. DNA of the CDR3: TGTGCCAGCAGTGAAATAGCAGGGTGGGAGACCCAGTACTTC.